A selection of T cell receptor beta chains follows, all from one sample in a study of CD8 T cells in Susac syndrome. Via MiXCR, TCRdb re-called the immunoSEQ multiplex PCR reads, giving one row per CDR3 protein. The sample includes under 150,000 distinct CDR3 sequences, around 91% seen only once; the top ten take roughly 0.25%. Sequencing input: CD8+ T cells from PBMCs. The source of these receptors is a human donor with multiple sclerosis. Both conserved end residues are part of each CDR3.

v_call cdr3_aa
TRBV5-4 CASSEGNTIYF
TRBV3-1 CASRSRGWDSEAFF
TRBV6-1 CASSPPPGTARTNQPQHF
TRBV27 CASSLAVNTGELFF
TRBV25-1 CASSESGDGEQYF
TRBV30 CAWSRDTQETQYF
TRBV7-9 CASSPPGYSNQPQHF
TRBV29-1 CSVERPSGGYTF
TRBV27 CASSLTSGSRDEQFF
TRBV9 CASSPWTGAPTGELFF
TRBV20-1 CSAFPVGAGTDTQYF
TRBV27 CASSSPLGRALGEQFF
TRBV20-1 CSARSSSGRAPEQFF
TRBV12-3/TRBV12-4 CASSLAPQGNQPQHF
TRBV4-1 CASSPTIALGSPLHF
TRBV10-3 CANQGPPGNTIYF
TRBV29-1 CSAWSGMFNEQFF
TRBV6-2/TRBV6-3 CASSYEKTTEAFF
TRBV6-1 CASSVRDKPFEQFF
TRBV20-1 CSAPYTNEQFF
TRBV3-1 CASSQDFGLAGALAHEQYF
TRBV7-9 CASSIPSGQEQFF
TRBV12-3/TRBV12-4 CASRAAGYEQYF
TRBV5-1 CASSLADLTGLGTEAFF
TRBV7-8 CASSLDGRRTDTQYF
TRBV27 CASNVLAGLGDTQYF
TRBV12-5 CASGLAGDGKNIQYF
TRBV29-1 CSVELLAGGSSYEQYF
TRBV10-3 CAISESQGLGYEQFF
TRBV11-2 CASSLAGTGLASGANVLTF
TRBV30 CAWMRGYGELFF
TRBV4-1 CASSPSGGMNTEAFF
TRBV11-2 CASSPDENTGELFF
TRBV27 CASTLGTEAFF
TRBV27 CASAFVGLTDTQYF
TRBV30 CAWNLLAGVGEQFF
TRBV2 CASSEGGQSSDTQYF
TRBV30 CAWGTRVVWHNEQFF
TRBV13 CASSLDRGDYGYTF